The present TCR beta chain was sequenced within a study of blood T cell repertoires in COVID-19. As for the study in general: Some COVID-19 samples were acute and others convalescent; all came from the United States, Italy and Spain. The analysed material was cDNA or gDNA that came from T cells, B-cell-depleted T cells, or PBMCs.

V was pared by 5 bases and J by 1 base, with 10 bases of the junction left unmatched. This CDR3 spans 16 amino acids. The germline V gene encodes CDR1 SEHNR and CDR2 FQNEAQ (reference sequence). In the original workflow: Reference gene primer amplification gave estimated nucleated cell counts. Sequencing was performed with immunoSEQ multiplex PCR; in TCRdb, only in-frame clones are kept and a portion is missing. V, J and clone size reflect that table, while D and trimming were determined from the DNA. Among roughly 220,000 clones listed, 80% to 90% were seen once. Seattle participants joined during active infection and were tracked over time. This clone turned up a few times.

The receptor was derived from a woman older than 75 with COVID-19, enrolled during active disease. This rearrangement joins TRBV7-9 to TRBJ1-2; 7 bases fit TRBD1. The sequenced sample consisted of peripheral blood. The CDR3 sequence is CASSRLGTALNYGYTF. Here the CDR3 DNA reads TGTGCCAGCAGCCGCCTCGGGACAGCCCTTAACTATGGCTACACCTTC.